This T cell receptor (beta chain) was sequenced for a study of blood T cell repertoires in COVID-19. About the study: T cells, B-cell-depleted T cells, or PBMCs supplied cDNA or gDNA.

This clone was detected ten times or more. Some clones are missing from TCRdb's copy, which holds only in-frame ones; the method was immunoSEQ multiplex PCR. The table has over 100,000 clones, about 80% seen once; the top ten hold roughly 16%. This receptor was identified in a man aged 55 to 70 with active or convalescent COVID-19. The sequencing sample was made of peripheral blood.

The CDR3 reads CASSLESSRIYEQYF. CDR3 nucleotides: TGCGCCAGCAGCTTGGAGTCTAGTAGGATCTACGAGCAGTACTTC. The chain is built from TRBV5-1 and TRBJ2-7; D remains unclear. The CDR3 totals 15 residues. CDR1 and CDR2 from the germline V gene are SGHRS and YFSETQ. Trimming cost V 0 bases and J 3 bases, with 13 bases left between them.